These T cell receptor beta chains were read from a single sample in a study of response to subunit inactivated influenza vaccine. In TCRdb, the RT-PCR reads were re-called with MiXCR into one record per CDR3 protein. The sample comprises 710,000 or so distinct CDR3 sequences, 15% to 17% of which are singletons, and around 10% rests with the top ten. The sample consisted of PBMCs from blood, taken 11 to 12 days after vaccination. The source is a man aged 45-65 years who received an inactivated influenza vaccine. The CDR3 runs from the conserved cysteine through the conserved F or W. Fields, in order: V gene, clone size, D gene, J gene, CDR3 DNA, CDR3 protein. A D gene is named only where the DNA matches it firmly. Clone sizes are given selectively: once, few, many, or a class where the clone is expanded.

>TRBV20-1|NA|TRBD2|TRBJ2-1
TGCAGTGCTTTCAGACTAGCGGGAGGCAATGAGCAGTTCTTC
CSAFRLAGGNEQFF
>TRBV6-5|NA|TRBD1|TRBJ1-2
TGTGCCAGCAGTTATCCCACAGGGGTGGATGGCTACACCTTC
CASSYPTGVDGYTF
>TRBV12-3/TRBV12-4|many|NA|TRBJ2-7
TGTGCCAGCAGTGCGGACAGATCCTACGAGCAGTACTTC
CASSADRSYEQYF
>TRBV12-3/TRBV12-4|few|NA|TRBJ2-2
TGTGCCGGAACCGGGACAACGAACACCGGGGAGCTGTTTTTT
CAGTGTTNTGELFF
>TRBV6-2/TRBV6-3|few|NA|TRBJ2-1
TGTGCCAGCAGAGCCTACCTGTTAGCGGAAATTTACAATGAGCAGTTCTTC
CASRAYLLAEIYNEQFF
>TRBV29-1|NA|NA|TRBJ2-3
TGCAGCGTGAGGTCCAAATACACAGATACGCAGTATTTT
CSVRSKYTDTQYF
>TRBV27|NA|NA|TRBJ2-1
TGTGCCAGCAGTGAGTTAGGGGGGGGGAGTATCGATGAGCAGTTCTTC
CASSELGGGSIDEQFF
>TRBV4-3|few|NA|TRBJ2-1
TGCGCCAGCAGCCAAGGTCTAGCGAACAATGAGCAGTTCTTC
CASSQGLANNEQFF
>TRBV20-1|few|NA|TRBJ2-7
TGCAGTGCTTTCCGGGACAATGGGAACGAGCAGTACTTC
CSAFRDNGNEQYF
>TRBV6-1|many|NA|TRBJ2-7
TGTGCCAGTCGAGGGGCGGCCGACCAAGGCTACGAGCAGTACTTC
CASRGAADQGYEQYF
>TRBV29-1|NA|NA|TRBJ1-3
TGCAGCGTCCTTGGATCTGGAAACACCATATATTTT
CSVLGSGNTIYF
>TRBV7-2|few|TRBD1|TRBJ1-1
TGTGCCAGCAGCGTCCGACAGGGAGCGGACACTGAAGCTTTCTTT
CASSVRQGADTEAFF
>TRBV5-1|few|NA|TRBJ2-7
TGCGCCAGCAAGGACCCCCGGGACGAGCAGTACTTC
CASKDPRDEQYF
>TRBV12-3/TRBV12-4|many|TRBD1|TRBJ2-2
TGTGCCAGCAGCCCCCGGACAGGGGACACCGGGGAGCTGTTTTTT
CASSPRTGDTGELFF
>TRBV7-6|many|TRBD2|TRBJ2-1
TGTGCCAGCAGCTCACGCAAAAGCGGGGGCCACAATGAGCAGTTCTTC
CASSSRKSGGHNEQFF
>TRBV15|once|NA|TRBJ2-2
TGTGCCACCAGCCGCAAGCGGGCGAGCACCGGGGAGCTGTTTTTT
CATSRKRASTGELFF
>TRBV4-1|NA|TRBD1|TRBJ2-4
TGCGCCAGCAGCCAGACCGGACAGGGGGTTGACATTCAGTACTTC
CASSQTGQGVDIQYF